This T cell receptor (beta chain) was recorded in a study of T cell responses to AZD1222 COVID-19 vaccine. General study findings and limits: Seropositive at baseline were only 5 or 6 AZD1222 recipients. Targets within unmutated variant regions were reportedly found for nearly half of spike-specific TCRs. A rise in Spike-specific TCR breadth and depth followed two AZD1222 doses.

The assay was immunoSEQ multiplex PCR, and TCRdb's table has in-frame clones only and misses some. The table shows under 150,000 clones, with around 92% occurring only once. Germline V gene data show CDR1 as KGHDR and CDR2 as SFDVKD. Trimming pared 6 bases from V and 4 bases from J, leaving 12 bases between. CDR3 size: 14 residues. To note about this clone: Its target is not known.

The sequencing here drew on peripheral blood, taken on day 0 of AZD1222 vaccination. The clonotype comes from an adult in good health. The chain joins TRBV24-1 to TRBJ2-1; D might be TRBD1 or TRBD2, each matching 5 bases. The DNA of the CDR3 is TGTGCCACCAGTAGTCCGGGACGATACAATGAGCAGTTCTTC. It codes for CATSSPGRYNEQFF.